The present TCR beta chain was sequenced within a study of tumor and adjacent non-tumor tissue in lung cancer. About the research overall: Stage I to III disease affected approximately 11 men and 5 women aged about 30 to 76.

RNA was extracted from bulk tissue without any cell sorting. This clonotype was recorded only once. The junction and the germline gene differ at one end; a read error may be behind it. The CDR3 spans 14 residues. Looked up from germline, CDR1 is MDHEN and CDR2 is SYDVKM. The library came from three nested PCR rounds adapted from ARM-PCR protocols. TCRdb ran MiXCR on the multiplex PCR reads and lists one entry per CDR3 protein. The sample records about 76,000 distinct CDR3 sequences, 55% to 70% being singletons. Material for sequencing was lung tumor tissue. The clonotype was recovered from a woman aged 70-85 years with non-small cell lung cancer. The chain uses TRBV28 and TRBJ2-1; 9 nucleotides line up with TRBD2. The CDR3 loop is CANSLAGEDNEQFF. For the CDR3, the DNA is TGCGCCAACAGTTTAGCGGGAGAGGACAATGAGCAGTTCTTC. Combining the CDR3 with reference TRBV28 and TRBJ2-1 gives the whole variable domain DVKVTQSSRYLVKRTGEKVFLECVQDMDHENMFWYRQDPGLGLRLIYFSYDVKMKEKGDIPEGYSVSREKKERFSLILESASTNQTSMYLCANSLAGEDNEQFFGPGTRLTVL.